The rows below give T cell receptor beta chains drawn from one sample of a study of blood T cell repertoires in COVID-19. TCRdb's table, derived via immunoSEQ multiplex PCR, lists solely in-frame clones and lacks some. Among roughly 230,000 clones listed, over 70% were seen once. Sequenced material: peripheral blood. The receptor source for this set is a woman of 80 years or more with acute or convalescent COVID-19. Each CDR3 is given without its conserved first and last residue. Each record gives: V gene, J gene, clone size, D gene, CDR3 protein. D genes are given only for firm matches. The size field is filled for only some rows; it gives once, few, many or a size class.

v_call: TRBV19; j_call: TRBJ2-2; clone_size: .; d_call: TRBD2; cdr3_aa: ASSIETSGSLGTGELF
v_call: TRBV7-9; j_call: TRBJ1-2; clone_size: .; d_call: TRBD1; cdr3_aa: ASSLARGQGPDGGYGYT
v_call: TRBV25-1; j_call: TRBJ2-3; clone_size: .; d_call: TRBD2; cdr3_aa: ASSDSLGGGARTDTQY
v_call: TRBV7-9; j_call: TRBJ2-5; clone_size: .; d_call: TRBD2; cdr3_aa: ASSSLAGGYQETQY
v_call: TRBV10-3; j_call: TRBJ1-1; clone_size: few; d_call: .; cdr3_aa: AIRRDRLNTEAF
v_call: TRBV6-5; j_call: TRBJ1-5; clone_size: .; d_call: .; cdr3_aa: ASSYSSTGLNQPQH
v_call: TRBV5-6; j_call: TRBJ1-6; clone_size: .; d_call: .; cdr3_aa: ASSLAGIYNSPLH
v_call: TRBV4-1; j_call: TRBJ2-1; clone_size: .; d_call: TRBD2; cdr3_aa: ASSRTSVYNEQF
v_call: TRBV10-2; j_call: TRBJ1-5; clone_size: .; d_call: TRBD1; cdr3_aa: ASRGQGSNQPQH
v_call: TRBV2; j_call: TRBJ2-4; clone_size: once; d_call: TRBD1; cdr3_aa: ASSQRQGAANIQY
v_call: TRBV5-1; j_call: TRBJ1-6; clone_size: .; d_call: TRBD1; cdr3_aa: ASSLGSGGSYSPLH
v_call: TRBV10-1; j_call: TRBJ2-3; clone_size: .; d_call: .; cdr3_aa: ASSEVGSTDTQY